This T cell receptor (beta chain) was recorded in a study of T-cell memory formation after mild COVID-19. One entry per CDR3 protein results from TCRdb running MiXCR on the 5' RACE reads. The sample lists approximately 490,000 distinct CDR3 sequences, around 21% seen once, with roughly an eighth in the top ten. The CDR3 consists of 16 residues. Germline V gives CDR1 ENHRY, CDR2 SYGVKD. The V gene end was trimmed by 0 bases and the J gene end by 2 bases; junction bases not matched to a gene: 5. This chain uses TRBV10-3 with TRBJ2-7, with 9 bases identical to TRBD2. The clonotype originates from an adult woman who had mild COVID-19 (a few samples of this study predate the infection). Cell type and time point are not known. The sequenced material came from PBMCs or a T cell subset sorted from them (not recorded which). CDR3 sequence: CAISESRGGRAYEQYF. Here the CDR3 DNA reads TGTGCCATCAGTGAGTCACGAGGCGGGAGGGCCTACGAGCAGTACTTC.